The TCR beta chain under discussion was sequenced for a study of beta chain features in type 1 diabetes. Each sorted population was over 98% pure. This clone showed up many times. Trimming stripped 3 bases from V and 8 bases from J, with 13 bases between. The CDR3 is made up of 12 amino acids. The germline CDR1 and CDR2 sequences are GTSNPN and SVGIG (reference sequence). Expressed TCRB transcripts were sequenced because the entire RNA isolate underwent reverse transcription. The method was immunoSEQ multiplex PCR; TCRdb's version includes in-frame clones alone and lacks a portion of them. The data show 200,000 to 250,000 clones, about 9.3% seen once.

The sequenced sample was naive CD4+ T cells from blood. The source is a woman aged 18-29 years in good health. The rearrangement uses TRBV30 and TRBJ1-2; D ambiguous. The chain's CDR3 is CAWSNNLGGYTF. Here the CDR3 DNA reads TGTGCCTGGAGCAACAATTTGGGCGGCTACACCTTC.